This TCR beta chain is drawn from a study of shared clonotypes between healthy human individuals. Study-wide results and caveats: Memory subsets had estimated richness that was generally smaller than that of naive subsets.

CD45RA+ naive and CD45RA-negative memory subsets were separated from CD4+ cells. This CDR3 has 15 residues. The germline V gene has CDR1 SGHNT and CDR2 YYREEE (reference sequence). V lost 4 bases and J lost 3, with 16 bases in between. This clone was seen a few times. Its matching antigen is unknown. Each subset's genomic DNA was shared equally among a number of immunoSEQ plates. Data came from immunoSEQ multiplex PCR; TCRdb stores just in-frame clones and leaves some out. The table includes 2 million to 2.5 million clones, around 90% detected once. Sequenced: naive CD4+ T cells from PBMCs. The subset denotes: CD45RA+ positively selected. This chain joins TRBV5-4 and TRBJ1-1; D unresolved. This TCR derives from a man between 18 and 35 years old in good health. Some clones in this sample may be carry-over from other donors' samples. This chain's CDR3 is CASSPTRFVDTEAFF. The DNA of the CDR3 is TGTGCCAGCAGCCCCACAAGGTTCGTAGACACTGAAGCTTTCTTT.